This T cell receptor beta chain came from a study of T cells in Graves' hyperthyroidism and ophthalmopathy. RNA transcripts provided the source from which TCR beta CDR3 regions were amplified. HTBI primers were used for first-round RT-PCR of the TCR CDR3. Using its own MiXCR run on the multiplex PCR reads, TCRdb lists one record per CDR3 protein. This table has about 590,000 distinct CDR3 sequences, less than 20% appearing once. This clonotype was seen ten or more times. CDR1 is KGHSH, CDR2 LQKENI, per germline. This CDR3 contains 11 residues. Trimming took off 4 bases at V and 10 bases at J, with 8 bases between the two ends. The PBMCs were taken from about 9.7 ml of fresh peripheral blood.

Material for sequencing was blood. The clonotype originates from a woman in her twenties or thirties with Graves' hyperthyroidism. The genes are TRBV18 and TRBJ2-1; TRBD2 is a possible D gene (6 bases). The CDR3 DNA follows: TGTGCCAGCTCACGGGGGGAGGAGCAGTTCTTC. It translates to CASSRGEEQFF.